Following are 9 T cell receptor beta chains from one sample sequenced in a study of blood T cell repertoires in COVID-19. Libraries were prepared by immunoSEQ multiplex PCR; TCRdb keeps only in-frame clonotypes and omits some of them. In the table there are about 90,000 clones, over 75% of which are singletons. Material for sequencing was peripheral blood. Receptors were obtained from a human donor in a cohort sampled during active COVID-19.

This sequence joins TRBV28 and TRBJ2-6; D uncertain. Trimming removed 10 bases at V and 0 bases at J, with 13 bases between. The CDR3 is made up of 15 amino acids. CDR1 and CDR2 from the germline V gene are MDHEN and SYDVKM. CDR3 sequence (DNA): TGTGCCACCGTAGAGCGTAACTCTGGGGCCAACGTCCTGACTTTC. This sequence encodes CATVERNSGANVLTF.

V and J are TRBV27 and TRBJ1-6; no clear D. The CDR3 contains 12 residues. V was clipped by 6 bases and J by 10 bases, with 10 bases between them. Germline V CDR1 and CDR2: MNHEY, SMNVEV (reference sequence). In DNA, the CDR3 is TGTGCCAGCAGCCCACCGGGATCACCCCTCCACTTT. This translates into CASSPPGSPLHF.

In DNA form, the CDR3 reads TGTGCCTGGAGTTCAGGGGTCGGGAATCAGCCCCAGCATTTT. This gives the protein CAWSSGVGNQPQHF. This chain links TRBV30 with TRBJ1-5, with D possibly matching TRBD1 (6 bases). The germline CDR1 and CDR2 sequences are GTSNPN and SVGIG (reference sequence). V was pared by 2 bases and J by 4 bases, with 12 bases between. The CDR3 has 14 residues.

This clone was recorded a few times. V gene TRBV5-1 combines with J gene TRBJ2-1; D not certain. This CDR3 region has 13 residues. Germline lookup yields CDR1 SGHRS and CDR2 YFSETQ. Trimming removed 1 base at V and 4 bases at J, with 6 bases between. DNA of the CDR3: TGCGCCAGCAGCTTGACAGAATACAATGAGCAGTTCTTC. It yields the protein CASSLTEYNEQFF.

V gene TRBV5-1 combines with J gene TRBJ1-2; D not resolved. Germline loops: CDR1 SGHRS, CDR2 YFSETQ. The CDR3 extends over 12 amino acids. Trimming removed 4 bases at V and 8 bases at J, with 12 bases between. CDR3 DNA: TGCGCCAGCAGCCTTGAAGGAGAGGGCTACACCTTC. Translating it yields CASSLEGEGYTF.

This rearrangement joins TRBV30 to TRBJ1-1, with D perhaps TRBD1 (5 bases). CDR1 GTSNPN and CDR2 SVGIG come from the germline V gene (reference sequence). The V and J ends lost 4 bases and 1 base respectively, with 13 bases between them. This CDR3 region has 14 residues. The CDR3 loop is CAWTRGLGNTEAFF. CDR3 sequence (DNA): TGTGCCTGGACGAGGGGACTGGGGAACACTGAAGCTTTCTTT.

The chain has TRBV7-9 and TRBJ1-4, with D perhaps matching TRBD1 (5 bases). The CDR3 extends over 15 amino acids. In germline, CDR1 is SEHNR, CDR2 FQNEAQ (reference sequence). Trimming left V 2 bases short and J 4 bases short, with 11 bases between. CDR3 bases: TGTGCCAGCAGCTTAAGGGGCAGGTTTAATGAAAAACTGTTTTTT. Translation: CASSLRGRFNEKLFF.

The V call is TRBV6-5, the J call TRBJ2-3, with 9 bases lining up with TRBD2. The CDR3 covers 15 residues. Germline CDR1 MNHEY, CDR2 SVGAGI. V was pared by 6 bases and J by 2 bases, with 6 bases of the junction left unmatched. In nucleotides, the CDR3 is TGTGCCAGCAGAGAGCGGGGGGCGTTCACAGATACGCAGTATTTT. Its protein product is CASRERGAFTDTQYF.

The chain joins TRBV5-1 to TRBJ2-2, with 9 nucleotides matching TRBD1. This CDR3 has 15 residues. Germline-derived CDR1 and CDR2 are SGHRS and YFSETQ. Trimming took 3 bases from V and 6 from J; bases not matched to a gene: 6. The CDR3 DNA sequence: TGCGCCAGCAGCTGGGACAGGGTTTCGGCCGGGGAGCTGTTTTTT. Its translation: CASSWDRVSAGELFF.